These T cell receptor beta chains were read from a single sample in a study of CXCR3-negative and CXCR3-positive naive CD8 T cells. TCRdb reworked the 5' RACE reads into one entry per CDR3 protein, no DNA. The data include around 40,000 distinct CDR3 sequences; the top ten clones carry roughly 14%. Sequencing input: memory CD8+ T cells from blood. Receptors originate from a human donor in good health. Some clones in this sample may be carry-over from other donors' samples. Each CDR3 is given with its conserved first and last residue. Where a row states a size, it is once, few, many or the class of an expanded clone; other rows omit it.

abundance,j_gene,v_gene,CDR3aa
.,TRBJ2-7,TRBV6-5,CASSSNYEQYF
.,TRBJ2-1,TRBV4-3,CASSQEGPGTSGEQFF
.,TRBJ2-7,TRBV5-1,CASSLGFLEGDEQYF
.,TRBJ1-3,TRBV11-3,CASSLDSDGNTIYF
.,TRBJ2-7,TRBV5-1,CASSLEQGPIEQYF
.,TRBJ1-4,TRBV4-3,CASSQDTGQGYEKLFF
medium-sized,TRBJ2-3,TRBV7-3,CASSLRGGATDTQYF
.,TRBJ1-1,TRBV4-3,CASSPGGRGESTEAFF
.,TRBJ2-2,TRBV29-1,CSASGTGNTGELFF
.,TRBJ2-3,TRBV29-1,CSVEGGAWFAADTQYF
.,TRBJ1-1,TRBV5-1,CASSLWDTNTEAFF
.,TRBJ1-1,TRBV7-3,CASSAELNTEAFF
.,TRBJ2-7,TRBV5-1,CASSLGLGGTYEQYF
.,TRBJ2-1,TRBV20-1,CSGRTPIYNEQFF
.,TRBJ2-1,TRBV7-3,CASSLGGVETQYF
.,TRBJ1-5,TRBV19,CASSISGGSNQPQHF
medium-sized,TRBJ1-1,TRBV6-4,CASSEGHENTEAFF
.,TRBJ2-7,TRBV29-1,CSARTNSSYEQYF
.,TRBJ1-4,TRBV7-9,CASSSSGQGADEKLFF
.,TRBJ1-2,TRBV5-8,CASSPRTPPNYGYTF